This TCR beta chain stems from a study of CD8+ T cells in alopecia areata. Background on the study: Tofacitinib exposure lasted 6 to 18 months, followed by 6 months off drug.

CDR3 length: 14 residues. V was trimmed by 5 bases and J by 7 bases, leaving 12 bases between them. Germline CDR1 reads LGHNA; CDR2 reads YNFKEQ. Sequencing relied on a cDNA template that was reverse transcribed from extracted RNA. This table comes from immunoSEQ multiplex PCR, and its TCRdb copy is limited to in-frame clones, with some not included. The sample contains about 150,000 clones, more than 40% of which appear only once. This rearrangement joins TRBV4-2 to TRBJ2-6; the D is unclear. The sample taken for sequencing was CD4+ T cells sorted from blood. The sequence was obtained from a human donor with alopecia areata. The CDR3 loop reads CASSSIKSANVLTF. DNA of the CDR3: TGTGCCAGCAGCTCGATTAAATCTGCCAACGTCCTGACTTTC.